Listed below are T cell receptor beta chains from one sample, sequenced in a study of blood T cells in healthy people across ages. TCRdb itself ran the 5' RACE reads through MiXCR, one entry per CDR3 protein. The repertoire holds approximately 900,000 distinct CDR3 sequences, with under 50% as singletons. Sequencing input: blood. These TCRs come from a man aged 30-40 years in good health. CDR3s include the opening cysteine and the closing phenylalanine or tryptophan. Each record gives: CDR3 length, V gene, CDR3 protein.

CDR3 length: 15
V gene: TRBV5-1
CDR3 protein: CASSSGQGRTDTQYF

CDR3 length: 15
V gene: TRBV20-1
CDR3 protein: CSARAGPQGGNEQFF

CDR3 length: 14
V gene: TRBV7-2
CDR3 protein: CASSLPQGANEQFF

CDR3 length: 14
V gene: TRBV6-5
CDR3 protein: CASSDSGGTYEQYF

CDR3 length: 15
V gene: TRBV7-2
CDR3 protein: CASSSGPTRADTQYF

CDR3 length: 10
V gene: TRBV29-1
CDR3 protein: CSVAQETQYF

CDR3 length: 15
V gene: TRBV20-1
CDR3 protein: CSAPLGRGINYEQYF

CDR3 length: 13
V gene: TRBV5-1
CDR3 protein: CASSLARVYGYTF

CDR3 length: 15
V gene: TRBV11-2
CDR3 protein: CASSFGTLDPREQYF

CDR3 length: 13
V gene: TRBV7-6
CDR3 protein: CASSSGRASEQYF

CDR3 length: 12
V gene: TRBV20-1
CDR3 protein: CAARMGADTQYF

CDR3 length: 13
V gene: TRBV29-1
CDR3 protein: CSVQQGGPHEQFF

CDR3 length: 11
V gene: TRBV12-3/TRBV12-4
CDR3 protein: CASSLSEKLFF

CDR3 length: 14
V gene: TRBV12-3/TRBV12-4
CDR3 protein: CASSFDSYQETQYF

CDR3 length: 13
V gene: TRBV20-1
CDR3 protein: CSAKGGPNEKLFF

CDR3 length: 16
V gene: TRBV4-1
CDR3 protein: CASSPFGRGSTDTQYF

CDR3 length: 15
V gene: TRBV7-2
CDR3 protein: CASSRLAGVQETQYF